The 26 T cell receptor beta chains below were found in one sample sequenced in a study of T cell responses to AZD1222 COVID-19 vaccine. Clones were read by immunoSEQ multiplex PCR, and TCRdb kept only the in-frame ones, dropping some. The table lists approximately 110,000 clones, approximately 88% of them singletons, with more than 4% in the top ten. Sequences were derived from peripheral blood, sampled on day 0 of AZD1222 vaccination. These receptors originate from an adult in good health.

V is TRBV9 and J is TRBJ2-5; D is unresolved. The CDR3 sequence is 13 residues long. V lost 0 bases, J lost 5 bases, and 8 bases lay in between. Germline lookup yields CDR1 SGDLS and CDR2 YYNGEE. The CDR3, as DNA: TGTGCCAGCAGCGTAGCACATCAGGAGACCCAGTACTTC. It codes for CASSVAHQETQYF.

V usage is TRBV27 and J usage is TRBJ2-2; possible D gene TRBD2, 5 bases. The CDR3 is 14 residues long. V lost 4 bases and J 7 bases, leaving 13 bases between the germline ends. Looked up from germline, CDR1 is MNHEY and CDR2 is SMNVEV (reference sequence). In nucleotides, the CDR3 is TGTGCCAGCAGTTCCCACCGGGCGGGCGGGGAGCTGTTTTTT. Protein: CASSSHRAGGELFF.

This clone was seen only a few times. This chain connects TRBV18 to TRBJ2-5, with TRBD2 identical over 8 bases. The CDR3 loop spans 16 amino acids. Germline assignment: CDR1 KGHSH and CDR2 LQKENI. With V trimmed by 2 bases and J by 5 bases, 10 bases remained unmatched. The CDR3 sequence: CASSPVWREDGETQYF. CDR3 DNA: TGTGCCAGCTCACCAGTCTGGCGGGAGGACGGTGAGACCCAGTACTTC.

The chain carries TRBV28 and TRBJ1-2; the match to TRBD1 covers 7 bases. The CDR3 runs 15 residues. Trimming cost V 7 bases and J 5 bases; bases outside gene matches: 13. Germline V CDR1 and CDR2: MDHEN, SYDVKM. The CDR3 here is CASNLSDRELYGYTF. The CDR3 nucleotides are TGTGCCAGCAACCTTTCAGACAGGGAACTATATGGCTACACCTTC.

The chain combines TRBV5-1 with TRBJ2-5, with TRBD1 as a possible D gene (5 bases). CDR1 and CDR2 (germline): SGHRS, YFSETQ. V lost 4 bases to trimming and J lost 7 bases, with 20 bases between them. The CDR3 spans 15 residues. The CDR3 DNA reads TGCGCCAGCAGCACCACTTATGGGGCGGCGCGGACCCAGTACTTC. Its translation is CASSTTYGAARTQYF. The full variable domain, rest sourced from reference TRBV5-1 and TRBJ2-5, is KAGVTQTPRYLIKTRGQQVTLSCSPISGHRSVSWYQQTPGQGLQFLFEYFSETQRNKGNFPGRFSGRQFSNSRSEMNVSTLELGDSALYLCASSTTYGAARTQYFGPGTRLLVL.

This rearrangement joins TRBV19 to TRBJ1-1; no reliable D call. The CDR3 covers 12 residues. Germline CDR1 and CDR2: LNHDA and SQIVND (reference sequence). V lost 4 bases and J lost 2, with 5 bases in between. CDR3 in amino acids: CASSKGNTEAFF. DNA of the CDR3: TGTGCCAGTAGTAAGGGAAACACTGAAGCTTTCTTT.

The chain employs TRBV6-2 or TRBV6-3 and TRBJ1-1; D gene uncertain. This CDR3 is 16 amino acids long. Germline-derived CDR1 and CDR2 are MNHEY and SVGEGT. V gave up 5 bases and J gave up 4 bases, with 20 bases separating them. This chain's CDR3 is CASSTMRAGPSTEAFF. CDR3 DNA sequence: TGTGCCAGCAGTACCATGAGGGCAGGCCCCAGCACTGAAGCTTTCTTT.

V and J are TRBV6-5 and TRBJ2-3; D not certain. CDR3 length equals 13 residues. CDR1 is MNHEY and CDR2 is SVGAGI in the germline V gene. With 4 bases removed from V and 6 bases from J, the gap between germline ends came to 11 bases. CDR3 bases: TGTGCCAGCAGTTCCCCGCTACTGGATACGCAGTATTTT. It translates to CASSSPLLDTQYF.

CDR3 coding DNA: TGTGCCAGCAGCTCTAGCAGAAATGAGCAGTTCTTC. Translated, it gives CASSSSRNEQFF. The chain recombines TRBV7-9 with TRBJ2-1, with D perhaps matching TRBD2 (5 bases). The CDR3 is 12 residues long. Deletions cut 4 bases from V and 7 bases from J, with 8 bases between. Germline V gene data show CDR1 as SEHNR and CDR2 as FQNEAQ (reference sequence).

This clone was detected only once. V gene TRBV5-8 combines with J gene TRBJ1-2; 7 bases line up with TRBD1. There are 17 residues in the CDR3. Germline-derived CDR1 and CDR2 are SGHTS and YDEGEE. V dropped 4 bases and J dropped 14; count of bases not matched to a gene: 26. CDR3 loop: CASSKYSDGLGGRFRTF. DNA of the CDR3: TGTGCCAGCAGCAAGTATTCAGACGGCTTAGGGGGCCGATTTAGAACCTTC.

The gene calls are TRBV7-9 and TRBJ2-3; 8 positions agree with TRBD2. The CDR3 has 14 amino acids. V dropped 3 bases and J dropped 5; count of bases not matched to a gene: 4. Germline CDR1 reads SEHNR; CDR2 reads FQNEAQ (reference sequence). The DNA for the CDR3 is TGTGCCAGCAGCTTCCAGCGGGAGATAGATACGCAGTATTTT. Amino acid sequence: CASSFQREIDTQYF. The full variable domain, with the rest looked up from reference TRBV7-9 and TRBJ2-3, is DTGVSQNPRHKITKRGQNVTFRCDPISEHNRLYWYRQTLGQGPEFLTYFQNEAQLEKSRLLSDRFSAERPKGSFSTLEIQRTEQGDSAMYLCASSFQREIDTQYFGPGTRLTVL.

The V call is TRBV10-3, the J call TRBJ1-1; the D gene is possibly TRBD1 (5 bases). The germline V gene has CDR1 ENHRY and CDR2 SYGVKD. V was pared by 0 bases and J by 0 bases, with 8 bases between. The CDR3 covers 15 residues. As DNA, the CDR3 is TGTGCCATCAGTGAGTCGGGACTGATGAACACTGAAGCTTTCTTT. This codes for CAISESGLMNTEAFF.

This chain uses TRBV7-3 with TRBJ1-6; D possibly corresponds to TRBD1 (6 bases). Looked up from germline, CDR1 is SGHTA and CDR2 is FQGTGA. Between the trimmed V and J ends, which lost 5 bases and 9 bases, there was a span of 14 bases. The CDR3 length is 14 residues. CDR3 in DNA: TGTGCCAGCAGCCCTGGGACAACAGGTTCACCCCTCCACTTT. As protein: CASSPGTTGSPLHF.

The chain recombines TRBV28 with TRBJ1-4, with D maybe TRBD1 (5 bases). The germline gives CDR1 MDHEN, CDR2 SYDVKM. The CDR3 runs 13 residues. V lost 10 bases to trimming and J lost 4 bases, with 13 bases between them. Written as DNA, the CDR3 is TGTGCCATCACGGGGGGGTTTAATGAAAAACTGTTTTTT. This codes for CAITGGFNEKLFF.

The CDR3 region has the DNA TGCGCCAGCAGCAACAGTCCACGCACAGATACGCAGTATTTT. Protein: CASSNSPRTDTQYF. The chain links TRBV5-1 to TRBJ2-3; D unresolved. The CDR3 length is 14 residues. Germline CDR1 reads SGHRS; CDR2 reads YFSETQ. Trimming removed 4 bases from V and 1 base from J, with 10 bases in between.

J is TRBJ2-3 and V is TRBV18, with D perhaps TRBD2 (5 bases). The CDR3 totals 14 residues. Trimming removed 4 bases from V and 4 bases from J, with 12 bases in between. CDR1 is KGHSH and CDR2 is LQKENI in the germline V gene. CDR3: CASSLGNSADTQYF. Written as DNA, the CDR3 is TGTGCCAGCTCACTGGGCAATAGCGCAGATACGCAGTATTTT.

The chain carries TRBV5-4 and TRBJ1-4; D is uncertain. The CDR3 totals 14 residues. Trimming removed 2 bases from V and 2 bases from J, with 7 bases in between. Germline assignment: CDR1 SGHNT and CDR2 YYREEE (reference sequence). The CDR3 bases are TGTGCCAGCAGCTTAAAGGGCACTAATGAAAAACTGTTTTTT. Translated: CASSLKGTNEKLFF.

The chain employs TRBV19 and TRBJ1-1; possible D gene TRBD1, 5 bases. Germline CDR1 reads LNHDA; CDR2 reads SQIVND (reference sequence). V lost 5 bases and J 5 bases, leaving 15 bases between the germline ends. The CDR3 is made up of 14 amino acids. The CDR3 bases are TGTGCCAGTAGTCATCCAGGGTTCGGGACTGAAGCTTTCTTT. Amino acid sequence: CASSHPGFGTEAFF.

CDR3 in amino acids: CASRERERGGYTF. The CDR3 region has the DNA TGCGCCAGCAGAGAAAGGGAGCGTGGAGGCTACACCTTC. This chain connects TRBV5-1 to TRBJ1-2; no definite D call. Trimming took off 5 bases at V and 8 bases at J, with 16 bases between the two ends. The CDR3 consists of 13 residues. Germline V gene sequence: CDR1 SGHRS, CDR2 YFSETQ.

The chain has TRBV29-1 and TRBJ2-1; possibly TRBD2 for D (5 bases). V was shortened by 3 bases and J by 9 bases, with 9 bases between the two germline ends. CDR1 is SQVTM, CDR2 ANQGSEA, per germline. CDR3 length: 11 amino acids. The DNA for the CDR3 is TGCAGCGTTGAGGAGGTTCCTGAGCAGTTCTTC. Encoded protein: CSVEEVPEQFF.

The chain recombines TRBV5-6 with TRBJ1-1, with 7 bases identical to TRBD1. The CDR3 length is 15 residues. Looked up from germline, CDR1 is SGHDT and CDR2 is YYEEEE. J gave up 1 base and V 5 bases, and 8 bases lay outside the gene matches. The CDR3 region is CASRRDSRWNTEAFF. CDR3 nucleotides: TGTGCCAGCAGGCGGGACAGCAGATGGAACACTGAAGCTTTCTTT. Using reference TRBV5-6 and TRBJ1-1 for the parts outside the CDR3, the full variable domain is DAGVTQSPTHLIKTRGQQVTLRCSPKSGHDTVSWYQQALGQGPQFIFQYYEEEERQRGNFPDRFSGHQFPNYSSELNVNALLLGDSALYLCASRRDSRWNTEAFFGQGTRLTVV.

This chain connects TRBV7-3 to TRBJ2-2; 7 bases are a match to TRBD2. The CDR3 has 15 amino acids. Germline CDR1 SGHTA, CDR2 FQGTGA. Trimming at V came to 1 base and at J to 5 bases, leaving 4 bases not matched to a gene. DNA of the CDR3: TGTGCCAGCAGCTTAAACGGGAGGAGTACCGGGGAGCTGTTTTTT. This sequence encodes CASSLNGRSTGELFF. Looking up the rest from reference TRBV7-3 and TRBJ2-2 gives the full variable domain: GAGVSQTPSNKVTEKGKYVELRCDPISGHTALYWYRQSLGQGPEFLIYFQGTGAADDSGLPNDRFFAVRPEGSVSTLKIQRTERGDSAVYLCASSLNGRSTGELFFGEGSRLTVL.

The chain links TRBV25-1 to TRBJ2-7; tentative D call: TRBD2 (6 bases). V was pared by 5 bases and J by 9 bases, with 17 bases between. The CDR3 consists of 13 residues. Germline values: CDR1 MGHDK, CDR2 SYGVNS. The CDR3 region is CASSQEGTGRQYF. The CDR3, as DNA: TGTGCCAGCAGTCAGGAGGGGACGGGGCGGCAGTACTTC.

The chain joins TRBV7-3 to TRBJ2-7; 12 bases agree with TRBD2. Germline V gene lookup returns CDR1 SGHTA and CDR2 FQGTGA. This CDR3 comprises 15 residues. Trimming at V came to 8 bases and at J to 4 bases, leaving 9 bases not matched to a gene. The CDR3 coding sequence is TGTGCCAGCTTCCGGGCTAGCGGGAGGGCGTACGAGCAGTACTTC. Translation: CASFRASGRAYEQYF. The variable domain in full, completed from reference TRBV7-3 and TRBJ2-7, reads GAGVSQTPSNKVTEKGKYVELRCDPISGHTALYWYRQSLGQGPEFLIYFQGTGAADDSGLPNDRFFAVRPEGSVSTLKIQRTERGDSAVYLCASFRASGRAYEQYFGPGTRLTVT.

This chain links TRBV6-9 with TRBJ1-2; D perhaps matches TRBD1 (5 bases). V was cut by 0 bases and J by 4 bases, with 24 bases left in between. The CDR3 is 19 residues long. Germline V gene sequence: CDR1 MNHGY, CDR2 SVAAGI. The CDR3 is CASSYSKLGPGRVGYGYTF. The CDR3 bases are TGTGCCAGCAGTTATTCGAAGTTGGGGCCGGGTAGGGTTGGCTATGGCTACACCTTC.

The chain uses TRBV18 and TRBJ1-5; weak D call: TRBD1 (6 bases). The V and J ends lost 8 bases and 3 bases respectively, with 17 bases between them. Germline CDR1 reads KGHSH; CDR2 reads LQKENI. The CDR3 loop spans 15 amino acids. CDR3 residues: CASTPTGFPNQPQHF. The CDR3 DNA follows: TGTGCCAGCACCCCTACAGGGTTTCCCAATCAGCCCCAGCATTTT.